This is a list of T cell receptor beta chains from one sample in a study of CD8 T cells in ankylosing spondylitis. From the 5' RACE reads, TCRdb called clonotypes with MiXCR, one entry per CDR3 protein. The sample has nearly 250,000 distinct CDR3 sequences, roughly a third seen once. Sequenced sample: blood, either unsorted or a sorted T cell fraction (not recorded which). The receptors here all came from a male donor with ankylosing spondylitis or in good health (not recorded which). Both conserved end residues are part of each CDR3. D genes are given only for firm matches. Clone size, where shown, is once, few, many, or a class for clones that have expanded.

CDR3 length,clone size,D gene,J gene,V gene,CDR3 DNA,CDR3 protein
13,-,-,TRBJ2-2,TRBV7-2,TGTGCCAGCACCGCCGGGGGTGGAGGGGAGCTGTTTTTT,CASTAGGGGELFF
13,many,-,TRBJ2-5,TRBV20-1,TGCAGTGCTAGAGAGGCGACAGAAGAGACCCAGTACTTC,CSAREATEETQYF
14,-,-,TRBJ2-5,TRBV5-6,TGTGCCAGCAGCTTGGGTATGGCTCAAGAGACCCAGTACTTC,CASSLGMAQETQYF
15,few,TRBD1,TRBJ2-1,TRBV12-3/TRBV12-4,TGTGCCAGCTCTGAGACAGGGGGCAAATTGAATGAGCAGTTCTTC,CASSETGGKLNEQFF
14,once,-,TRBJ1-1,TRBV20-1,TGCAGGCCTTCCTCGATGGGTATGAACACTGAAGCTTTCTTT,CRPSSMGMNTEAFF
16,few,TRBD2,TRBJ2-2,TRBV20-1,TGCAGTGCTAAGACTAGCGGGGGGGCCTGGTCCGGGGAGCTGTTTTTT,CSAKTSGGAWSGELFF
12,many,-,TRBJ1-2,TRBV20-1,TGCAGTGCTAGAGCCGGGGGCGATGGCTACACCTTC,CSARAGGDGYTF
13,many,-,TRBJ2-1,TRBV29-1,TGCAGCGTCCAGAGGCGGGTAGGCAATGAGCAGTTCTTC,CSVQRRVGNEQFF
16,few,TRBD2,TRBJ2-3,TRBV12-3/TRBV12-4,TGTGCCAGCAGTTTATCTAGCGGGGGCCGCACAGATACGCAGTATTTT,CASSLSSGGRTDTQYF
14,-,-,TRBJ1-1,TRBV12-3/TRBV12-4,TGTGCCAGCAGTTTCTTGACAATGAACACTGAAGCTTTCTTT,CASSFLTMNTEAFF
14,few,-,TRBJ2-3,TRBV12-3/TRBV12-4,TGTGCCAGCGTGACGGACCATAGCACAGATACGCAGTATTTT,CASVTDHSTDTQYF
16,-,-,TRBJ2-1,TRBV25-1,TGTGCCAGCAGTGAATCCTCAGCTAGGTCCTACAATGAGCAGTTCTTC,CASSESSARSYNEQFF